This entry lists 16 T cell receptor beta chains sequenced from one sample in a study of blood T cell repertoires in COVID-19. Produced via immunoSEQ multiplex PCR; TCRdb's table is partial and in-frame only. The data show about 140,000 clones, around 85% seen once. The specimen was peripheral blood. Receptors originate from a human donor in a cohort sampled during active COVID-19.

V and J are TRBV6-5 and TRBJ1-5, with D hard to call. The germline CDR1 and CDR2 sequences are MNHEY and SVGAGI. Trimming took 6 bases from V and 4 from J, leaving 13 bases between them. This CDR3 region has 14 residues. The CDR3 loop is CASSSVGSNQPQHF. DNA for the CDR3: TGTGCCAGCAGCTCGGTGGGCTCTAATCAGCCCCAGCATTTT.

This sequence joins TRBV7-9 and TRBJ1-5, with a possible D match to TRBD1 (6 bases). V lost 5 bases and J lost 7, with 9 bases in between. This CDR3 is 12 amino acids long. CDR1 is SEHNR, CDR2 FQNEAQ, per germline (reference sequence). The CDR3 sequence: CASSETGQPQHF. As DNA, the CDR3 is TGTGCCAGCAGCGAAACAGGGCAGCCCCAGCATTTT.

The chain uses TRBV30 and TRBJ2-3; 10 bases are shared with TRBD2. Germline V gene sequence: CDR1 GTSNPN, CDR2 SVGIG (reference sequence). V was clipped by 5 bases and J by 0 bases; unmatched bases: 5. This CDR3 is 15 amino acids long. Here the CDR3 DNA reads TGTGCCTGGGAAATAGCGGGAGGTAGCACAGATACGCAGTATTTT. It specifies CAWEIAGGSTDTQYF.

The CDR3: CASVHLGGTEAFF. The CDR3, as DNA: TGTGCCAGCGTTCACCTGGGGGGGACTGAAGCTTTCTTT. The chain joins TRBV28 to TRBJ1-1; D is possibly TRBD1 (5 bases). V lost 8 bases and J lost 5, with 15 bases in between. CDR1 MDHEN and CDR2 SYDVKM come from the germline V gene. The CDR3 totals 13 residues.

This sequence joins TRBV4-2 and TRBJ2-3, with 8 bases matching TRBD2. Losses at the gene ends were 1 base for V and 0 bases for J; bases not matched to a gene: 6. Germline V gene data show CDR1 as LGHNA and CDR2 as YNFKEQ. There are 17 residues in the CDR3. The CDR3 protein is CASSQVTSGGSTDTQYF. The CDR3 nucleotides are TGTGCCAGCAGCCAAGTAACTAGCGGAGGTAGCACAGATACGCAGTATTTT.

The chain carries TRBV5-1 and TRBJ2-7, with 12 bases that match TRBD2. J gave up 3 bases and V 5 bases, and 12 bases lay outside the gene matches. This CDR3 is 17 amino acids long. From germline, CDR1 is SGHRS and CDR2 YFSETQ. The CDR3 sequence: CASSSGLAGFFDYEQYF. The CDR3 DNA reads as TGCGCCAGCAGTTCCGGACTAGCGGGGTTTTTTGACTACGAGCAGTACTTC.

The chain couples TRBV4-3 to TRBJ2-3; TRBD1 matches 8 bases. V trimming: 4 bases; J trimming: 0 bases; junction bases outside the gene matches: 9. CDR3 length: 17 amino acids. CDR1 is LGHNA and CDR2 is YSLEER in the germline V gene. The CDR3 DNA reads TGCGCCAGCAGCCCACTTCTAACAGGGGGTAGCACAGATACGCAGTATTTT. It yields the protein CASSPLLTGGSTDTQYF.

CDR3 nucleotide sequence: TGTGCCAGCAGTTTGCTAGTCGCCGGGGAGCTGTTTTTT. Translated, it gives CASSLLVAGELFF. The chain joins TRBV28 to TRBJ2-2, with D hard to call. V was pared by 3 bases and J by 6 bases, with 8 bases between. The germline gives CDR1 MDHEN, CDR2 SYDVKM. The CDR3 consists of 13 residues.

The gene calls are TRBV7-3 and TRBJ2-1; 9 positions agree with TRBD2. This CDR3 has 14 amino acids. Germline V lookup: CDR1 SGHTA, CDR2 FQGTGA. Trimming at V came to 5 bases and at J to 9 bases, leaving 8 bases not matched to a gene. The CDR3 spells CASSVIAGDPEQFF. CDR3 DNA sequence: TGTGCCAGCAGCGTAATAGCGGGAGACCCTGAGCAGTTCTTC. Full variable domain (missing parts from reference TRBV7-3 and TRBJ2-1): GAGVSQTPSNKVTEKGKYVELRCDPISGHTALYWYRQSLGQGPEFLIYFQGTGAADDSGLPNDRFFAVRPEGSVSTLKIQRTERGDSAVYLCASSVIAGDPEQFFGPGTRLTVL.

This sequence joins TRBV5-1 and TRBJ2-7; 10 bases are a match to TRBD1. CDR3 length equals 15 residues. Germline-derived CDR1 and CDR2 are SGHRS and YFSETQ. Unmatched junction bases numbered 4, after V lost 3 bases and J lost 1 base. CDR3 DNA sequence: TGCGCCAGCAGCTCCCGACAGGGGGCTTCCTACGAGCAGTACTTC. Protein: CASSSRQGASYEQYF.

This chain links TRBV27 with TRBJ2-1, with D tentatively TRBD1 (6 bases). The germline gives CDR1 MNHEY, CDR2 SMNVEV (reference sequence). The CDR3 contains 14 residues. The V and J ends lost 3 bases and 8 bases respectively, with 14 bases between them. DNA of the CDR3: TGTGCCAGCAGTTTTAGGACGACAGGTGATGAGCAGTTCTTC. This gives the protein CASSFRTTGDEQFF.

This sequence joins TRBV9 and TRBJ2-1; a weak D match, TRBD2 (5 bases). Germline values: CDR1 SGDLS, CDR2 YYNGEE. The CDR3 extends over 13 amino acids. The V gene lost 4 bases and the J gene lost 3 bases, with 8 bases spanning the gap. CDR3 sequence reads: CASSSDYYNEQFF. The CDR3 coding sequence is TGTGCCAGCAGCTCAGACTACTACAATGAGCAGTTCTTC.

This chain connects TRBV20-1 to TRBJ2-5; no firm D call. The germline gives CDR1 DFQATT, CDR2 SNEGSKA (reference sequence). The CDR3 has 10 residues. Trimming left V 4 bases short and J 2 bases short, with 2 bases between. CDR3: CSAIQETQYF. CDR3 in DNA: TGCAGTGCTATACAAGAGACCCAGTACTTC.

As for this clone: The germline gene is not matched at one end of the junction; a read error may be the cause. The rearrangement joins TRBV5-5 to TRBJ2-2; D is unresolved. The CDR3 has 15 amino acids. Germline CDR1 SGHKS, CDR2 YYEKEE (reference sequence). The CDR3 region has the DNA TGTGCCAGCACCTTGGGTTCTGCCCTACCCGGGGAGCTGTTTTTT. Amino acid sequence: CASTLGSALPGELFF.

The chain couples TRBV19 to TRBJ1-4, with D possibly being TRBD1 (5 bases). CDR1 and CDR2 from the germline V gene are LNHDA and SQIVND (reference sequence). The CDR3 is made up of 14 amino acids. Between the trimmed V and J ends, which lost 2 bases and 6 bases, there was a span of 10 bases. The CDR3 nucleotides are TGTGCCAGTAGTATACGGGGGGAAGATGAAAAACTGTTTTTT. Translating gives CASSIRGEDEKLFF.

The rearrangement joins TRBV9 to TRBJ2-5; D perhaps matches TRBD1 (5 bases). Germline loops: CDR1 SGDLS, CDR2 YYNGEE. The CDR3 has 14 residues. The V and J ends lost 0 bases and 7 bases respectively, with 13 bases between them. The CDR3 DNA is TGTGCCAGCAGCGTAGCCCAGGCCCAGGGGACCCAGTACTTC. It yields the protein CASSVAQAQGTQYF.